This T cell receptor (beta chain) derives from a study of cytomegalovirus exposure and HLA in healthy donors. This clone has a single count. Primers: 60 Vbeta forward and 13 Jbeta reverse. Generated by immunoSEQ multiplex PCR, the TCRdb table keeps only in-frame clones and is missing some. The sample carries about 93,000 clones, around 77% recorded once. Germline loops: CDR1 SGHVS, CDR2 FQNEAQ. The germline V and J ends were trimmed by 2 bases and 7 bases, with 11 bases remaining between them. The CDR3 totals 13 residues. J is TRBJ1-2 and V is TRBV7-8; tentative D call: TRBD1 (5 bases). Sequenced: PBMCs. This clonotype was obtained from a boy younger than 18 in good health and CMV-seronegative. The CDR3 here is CASSLQVQAGYTF. DNA of the CDR3: TGTGCCAGCAGCTTACAGGTACAGGCTGGCTACACCTTC.